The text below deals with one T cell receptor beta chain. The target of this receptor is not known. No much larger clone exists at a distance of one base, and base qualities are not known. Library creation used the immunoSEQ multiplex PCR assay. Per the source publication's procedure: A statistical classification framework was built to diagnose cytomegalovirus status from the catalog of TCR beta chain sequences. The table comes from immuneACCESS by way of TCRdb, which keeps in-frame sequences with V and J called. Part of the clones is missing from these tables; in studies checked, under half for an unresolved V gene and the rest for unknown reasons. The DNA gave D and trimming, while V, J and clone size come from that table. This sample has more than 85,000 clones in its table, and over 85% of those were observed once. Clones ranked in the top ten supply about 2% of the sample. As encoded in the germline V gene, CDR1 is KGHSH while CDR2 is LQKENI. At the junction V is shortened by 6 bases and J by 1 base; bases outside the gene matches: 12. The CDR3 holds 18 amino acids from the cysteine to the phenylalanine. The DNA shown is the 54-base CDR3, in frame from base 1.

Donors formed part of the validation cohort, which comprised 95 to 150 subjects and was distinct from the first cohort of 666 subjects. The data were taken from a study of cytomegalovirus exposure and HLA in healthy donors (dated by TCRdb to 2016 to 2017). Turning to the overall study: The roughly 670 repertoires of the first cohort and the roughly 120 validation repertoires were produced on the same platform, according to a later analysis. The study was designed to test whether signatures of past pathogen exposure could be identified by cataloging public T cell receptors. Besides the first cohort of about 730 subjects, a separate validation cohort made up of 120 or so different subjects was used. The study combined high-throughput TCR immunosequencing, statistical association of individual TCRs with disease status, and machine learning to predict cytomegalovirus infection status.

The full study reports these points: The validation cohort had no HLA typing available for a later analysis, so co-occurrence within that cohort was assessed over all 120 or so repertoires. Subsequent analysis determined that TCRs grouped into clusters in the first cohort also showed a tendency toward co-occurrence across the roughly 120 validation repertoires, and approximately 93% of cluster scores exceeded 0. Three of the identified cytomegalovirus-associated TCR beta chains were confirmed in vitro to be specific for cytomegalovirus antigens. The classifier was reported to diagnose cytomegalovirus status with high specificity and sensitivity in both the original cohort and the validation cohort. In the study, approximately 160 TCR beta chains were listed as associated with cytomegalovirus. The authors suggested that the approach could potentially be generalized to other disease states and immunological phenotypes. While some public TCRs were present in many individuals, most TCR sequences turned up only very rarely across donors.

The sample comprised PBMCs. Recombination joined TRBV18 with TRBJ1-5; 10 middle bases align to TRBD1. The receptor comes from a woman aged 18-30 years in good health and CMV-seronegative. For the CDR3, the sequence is CASSPRPGTGESNQPQHF. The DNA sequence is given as TGTGCCAGCTCTCCGCGTCCCGGGACAGGGGAAAGCAATCAGCCCCAGCATTTT.